A single sample gave rise to the 28 T cell receptor beta chains below, sequenced in a study of monozygotic twins with inflammatory bowel disease. For each CDR3 protein, TCRdb gives one entry from its re-call of the 5' RACE reads, without DNA. The sample table includes over 110,000 distinct CDR3 sequences. Input material: blood. The receptors here all came from a human donor with ulcerative colitis or Crohn's disease, or a healthy co-twin of an affected twin (not recorded which).

The chain is built from TRBV10-3 and TRBJ1-5; the TRBD1 assignment by TCRdb is unverifiable without DNA. This CDR3 has 12 residues. In germline, CDR1 is ENHRY, CDR2 SYGVKD. The CDR3 sequence is CAISEGGWPQHF.

The V call is TRBV6-2 or TRBV6-3, the J call TRBJ1-1; TCRdb names TRBD1, which stays unverified in the absence of DNA. Germline assignment: CDR1 MNHEY and CDR2 SVGEGT. This CDR3 region has 15 residues. The CDR3 sequence: CASRAGGQWSTEAFF.

The chain uses TRBV6-2 or TRBV6-3 and TRBJ2-5; the D call of TRBD2 rests on TCRdb alone, since no DNA is present to check it. This CDR3 has 14 residues. Germline CDR1 reads MNHEY; CDR2 reads SVGEGT. The CDR3 sequence: CASSYTSGQETQYF.

The V call is TRBV29-1, the J call TRBJ2-7; the TRBD1 assignment by TCRdb is unverifiable without DNA. This CDR3 contains 14 residues. The germline CDR1 and CDR2 sequences are SQVTM and ANQGSEA. CDR3: CSVAYEGRFHEQYF.

This sequence joins TRBV7-2 and TRBJ2-7; the TCRdb D gene call, TRBD1, has no DNA to confirm it. This CDR3 spans 13 amino acids. Germline CDR1 SGHTA, CDR2 FQGNSA. CDR3 loop: CASSWDRRYEQYF.

The chain combines TRBV5-1 with TRBJ1-4; TCRdb calls TRBD1, which cannot be checked without DNA. The V gene's germline CDR1 is SGHRS and CDR2 YFSETQ. The CDR3 length is 15 residues. The CDR3 sequence: CASSYRQGDGEKLFF.

The chain couples TRBV28 to TRBJ2-4; the D call of TRBD2 rests on TCRdb alone, since no DNA is present to check it. CDR3 size: 14 residues. Looked up from germline, CDR1 is MDHEN and CDR2 is SYDVKM. CDR3 sequence: CASSRTSGSLIQYF.

The chain combines TRBV6-6 with TRBJ1-5; checking the TCRdb D call of TRBD1 is not possible without DNA. The length of the CDR3 is 14 residues. Germline assignment: CDR1 MNHNY and CDR2 SVGAGI (reference sequence). The CDR3 here is CASSRDSPNQPQHF.

The V and J genes are TRBV6-6 and TRBJ1-2. The CDR3 covers 11 residues. Germline CDR1 MNHNY, CDR2 SVGAGI (reference sequence). CDR3 sequence reads: CASSRDLGYTF.

This chain connects TRBV20-1 to TRBJ1-2; absent DNA, TCRdb's TRBD1 call cannot be checked. The germline CDR1 and CDR2 sequences are DFQATT and SNEGSKA (reference sequence). CDR3 size: 11 residues. CDR3 loop: CSRVFGDGYTF.

V gene TRBV7-9 combines with J gene TRBJ2-3. Germline values: CDR1 SEHNR, CDR2 FQNEAQ (reference sequence). CDR3 length: 14 amino acids. CDR3 region: CASSLVDKTDTQYF.

The CDR3 is CASRPGDLGPGELFF. The V call is TRBV19, the J call TRBJ2-2; TCRdb's D gene call, TRBD1, goes unchecked for lack of DNA. CDR1 LNHDA and CDR2 SQIVND come from the germline V gene (reference sequence). There are 15 residues in the CDR3.

This chain links TRBV12-3 or TRBV12-4 with TRBJ2-7; TCRdb picks TRBD1, but there is no DNA to check that call. The CDR3 runs to 14 residues. The CDR3 region is CASSLWARGDEQYF.

The chain has TRBV7-6 and TRBJ2-7; TCRdb lists TRBD1, though no DNA is available to test this call. CDR1 and CDR2 from the germline V gene are SGHVS and FNYEAQ. The CDR3 totals 17 residues. CDR3: CASSFKIGQGDRYEQYF.

The chain uses TRBV6-1 and TRBJ1-2; TCRdb names TRBD1, which stays unverified in the absence of DNA. CDR3 length: 15 amino acids. Germline V gene sequence: CDR1 MNHNS, CDR2 SASEGT. CDR3 loop: CASSPDRGLFGGYTF.

This chain's CDR3 is CASSSQPSFPDTQYF. The rearrangement uses TRBV5-1 and TRBJ2-3. Per germline, CDR1 SGHRS and CDR2 YFSETQ. The CDR3 runs 15 residues.

This chain links TRBV4-1 with TRBJ1-5; the TRBD1 assignment by TCRdb is unverifiable without DNA. CDR1 is MGHRA and CDR2 is YSYEKL in the germline V gene. The CDR3 is 14 amino acids. The CDR3 loop reads CASSQVQGGQPQHF.

V usage is TRBV7-2 and J usage is TRBJ1-2; TCRdb calls TRBD1, which cannot be checked without DNA. Germline assignment: CDR1 SGHTA and CDR2 FQGNSA. The CDR3 contains 15 residues. CDR3 residues: CASSAGQMTTYGYTF.

J is TRBJ1-3 and V is TRBV7-7. The CDR3 runs 14 residues. Looked up from germline, CDR1 is SSHAT and CDR2 is FNYEAQ (reference sequence). The CDR3 protein is CASSLGGSGNTIYF.

The rearrangement uses TRBV4-3 and TRBJ2-1. The germline CDR1 and CDR2 sequences are LGHNA and YSLEER. The CDR3 sequence is 16 residues long. CDR3 loop: CASSQEVPNSYNEQFF.

The V and J genes are TRBV20-1 and TRBJ1-2; the TRBD1 assignment by TCRdb is unverifiable without DNA. The CDR3 has 14 amino acids. The germline V gene encodes CDR1 DFQATT and CDR2 SNEGSKA (reference sequence). The CDR3 spells CSARRQVSYYGYTF.

This CDR3 reads CASSSHRGLSLSGANVLTF. The chain joins TRBV5-1 to TRBJ2-6; TCRdb proposes TRBD1, but this gene call is untestable without DNA. This CDR3 spans 19 amino acids. Germline V lookup: CDR1 SGHRS, CDR2 YFSETQ.

The V and J genes are TRBV20-1 and TRBJ2-3; TCRdb's D gene call, TRBD2, goes unchecked for lack of DNA. CDR1 is DFQATT and CDR2 is SNEGSKA in the germline V gene (reference sequence). CDR3 length: 19 residues. This CDR3 reads CSAPHPLGEAGGIIDTQYF.

The gene calls are TRBV20-1 and TRBJ2-1; absent DNA, TCRdb's TRBD2 call cannot be checked. There are 17 residues in the CDR3. Germline CDR1 DFQATT, CDR2 SNEGSKA (reference sequence). CDR3 in amino acids: CSANGGAFLSSYNEQFF.

This chain links TRBV29-1 with TRBJ2-1; TCRdb lists TRBD1, though no DNA is available to test this call. There are 14 residues in the CDR3. Germline lookup yields CDR1 SQVTM and CDR2 ANQGSEA. CDR3 residues: CSVEGGQLYNEQFF.

The chain recombines TRBV6-2 or TRBV6-3 with TRBJ2-1; TCRdb picks TRBD1, but there is no DNA to check that call. This CDR3 contains 12 residues. Germline-derived CDR1 and CDR2 are MNHEY and SVGEGT. The CDR3 protein is CATGTGVNEQFF.

The chain is built from TRBV20-1 and TRBJ2-7; TCRdb returns TRBD2, unconfirmable since there is no DNA. The CDR3 is made up of 16 amino acids. From germline, CDR1 is DFQATT and CDR2 SNEGSKA (reference sequence). This chain's CDR3 is CSARTSLAGGSYEQYF.

The rearrangement links TRBV5-5 to TRBJ2-7; TCRdb proposes TRBD1, but this gene call is untestable without DNA. Per the germline V gene, CDR1 is SGHKS and CDR2 is YYEKEE (reference sequence). CDR3 size: 11 residues. CDR3: CASIKGWEQYF.